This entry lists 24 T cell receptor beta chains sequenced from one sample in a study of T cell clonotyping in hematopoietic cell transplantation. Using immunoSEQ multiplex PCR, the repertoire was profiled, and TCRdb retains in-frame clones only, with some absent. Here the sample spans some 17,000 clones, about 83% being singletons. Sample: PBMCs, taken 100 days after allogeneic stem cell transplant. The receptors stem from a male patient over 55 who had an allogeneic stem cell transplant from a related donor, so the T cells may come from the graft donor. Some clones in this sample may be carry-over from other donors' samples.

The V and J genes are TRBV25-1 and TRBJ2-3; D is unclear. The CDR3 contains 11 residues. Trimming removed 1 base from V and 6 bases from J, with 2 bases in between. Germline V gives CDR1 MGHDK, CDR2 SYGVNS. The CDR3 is CASSEFDTQYF. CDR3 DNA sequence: TGTGCCAGCAGTGAATTTGATACGCAGTATTTT.

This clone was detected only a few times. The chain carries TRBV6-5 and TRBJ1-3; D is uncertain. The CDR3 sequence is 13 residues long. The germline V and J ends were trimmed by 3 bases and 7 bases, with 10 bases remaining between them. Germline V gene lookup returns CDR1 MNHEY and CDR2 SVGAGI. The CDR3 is CASSYGPRNTIYF. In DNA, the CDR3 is TGTGCCAGCAGTTATGGCCCGAGGAACACCATATATTTT.

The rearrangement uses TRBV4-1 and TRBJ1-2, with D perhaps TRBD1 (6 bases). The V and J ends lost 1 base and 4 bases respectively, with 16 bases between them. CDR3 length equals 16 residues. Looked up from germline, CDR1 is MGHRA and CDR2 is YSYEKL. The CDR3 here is CASSQAGGGPTYGYTF. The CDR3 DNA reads TGCGCCAGCAGCCAAGCCGGTGGGGGGCCCACCTATGGCTACACCTTC.

The CDR3: CASSYSGPSYEQYF. As DNA, the CDR3 is TGTGCCAGCAGTTACTCGGGACCTTCATACGAGCAGTACTTC. J is TRBJ2-7 and V is TRBV6-5; TRBD1 or TRBD2 may be the D gene (5 bases each). The CDR3 loop spans 14 amino acids. Germline V lookup: CDR1 MNHEY, CDR2 SVGAGI. V was shortened by 0 bases and J by 4 bases, with 10 bases between the two germline ends.

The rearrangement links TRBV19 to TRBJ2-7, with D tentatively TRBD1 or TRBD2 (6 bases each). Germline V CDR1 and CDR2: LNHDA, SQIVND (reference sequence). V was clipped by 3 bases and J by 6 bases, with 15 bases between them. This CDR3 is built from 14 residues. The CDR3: CASSIEGGQPEQYF. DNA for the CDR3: TGTGCCAGTAGTATCGAGGGGGGACAACCCGAGCAGTACTTC.

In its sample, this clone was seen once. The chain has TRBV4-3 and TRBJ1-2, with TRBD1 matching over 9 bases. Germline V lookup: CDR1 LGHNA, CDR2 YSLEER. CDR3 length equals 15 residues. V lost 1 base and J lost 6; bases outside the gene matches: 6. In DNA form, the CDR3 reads TGCGCCAGCAGCCAAGTCGGGACAGGGTTTGATGGCTACACCTTC. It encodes CASSQVGTGFDGYTF.

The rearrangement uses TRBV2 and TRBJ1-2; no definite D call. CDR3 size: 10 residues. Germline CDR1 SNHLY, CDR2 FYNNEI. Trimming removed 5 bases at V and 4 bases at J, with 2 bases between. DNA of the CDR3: TGTGCCAGCAGTCCCTATGGCTACACCTTC. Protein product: CASSPYGYTF.

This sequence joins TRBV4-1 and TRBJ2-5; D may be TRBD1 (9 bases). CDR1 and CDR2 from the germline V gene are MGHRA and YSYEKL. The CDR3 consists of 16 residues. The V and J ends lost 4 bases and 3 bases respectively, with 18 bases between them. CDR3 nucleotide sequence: TGCGCCAGCAGCCCTCCCGGGGGGGACAGGGAAGAGACCCAGTACTTC. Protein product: CASSPPGGDREETQYF.

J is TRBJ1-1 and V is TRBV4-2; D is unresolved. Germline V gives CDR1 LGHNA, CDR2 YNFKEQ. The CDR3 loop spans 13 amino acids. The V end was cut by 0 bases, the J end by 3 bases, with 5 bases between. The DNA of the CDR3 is TGTGCCAGCAGCCAAGACCCTTACACTGAAGCTTTCTTT. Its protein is CASSQDPYTEAFF.

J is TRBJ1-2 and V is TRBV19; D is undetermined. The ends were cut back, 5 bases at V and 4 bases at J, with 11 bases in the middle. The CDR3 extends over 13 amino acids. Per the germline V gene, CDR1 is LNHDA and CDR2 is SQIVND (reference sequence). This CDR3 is CASSVRDSYGYTF. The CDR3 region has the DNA TGTGCCAGTAGTGTCAGAGACTCCTATGGCTACACCTTC.

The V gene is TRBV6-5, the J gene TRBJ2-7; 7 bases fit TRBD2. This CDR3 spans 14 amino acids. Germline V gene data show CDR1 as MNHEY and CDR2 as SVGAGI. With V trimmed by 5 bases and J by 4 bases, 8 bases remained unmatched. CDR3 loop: CASSPVGGGYEQYF. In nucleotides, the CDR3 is TGTGCCAGCAGTCCGGTTGGGGGGGGTTACGAGCAGTACTTC.

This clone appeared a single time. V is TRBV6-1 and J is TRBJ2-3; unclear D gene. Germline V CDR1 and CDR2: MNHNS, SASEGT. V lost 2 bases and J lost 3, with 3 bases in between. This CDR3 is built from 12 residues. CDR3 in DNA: TGTGCCAGCAGTGAAATAACAGATACGCAGTATTTT. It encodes CASSEITDTQYF.

In DNA form, the CDR3 reads TGTGCCAGCAGTTTAAGGCGGACCGGGGAGCTGTTTTTT. Its protein product is CASSLRRTGELFF. The chain joins TRBV27 to TRBJ2-2; unclear D gene. Germline V lookup: CDR1 MNHEY, CDR2 SMNVEV (reference sequence). Trimming took 2 bases from V and 5 from J, leaving 6 bases between them. There are 13 residues in the CDR3.

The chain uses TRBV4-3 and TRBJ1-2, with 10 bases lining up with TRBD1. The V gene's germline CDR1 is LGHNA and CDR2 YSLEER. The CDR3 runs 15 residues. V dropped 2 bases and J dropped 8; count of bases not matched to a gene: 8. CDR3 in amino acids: CASSQPGTGARGYTF. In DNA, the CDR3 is TGCGCCAGCAGCCAACCCGGGACAGGGGCGCGAGGCTACACCTTC.

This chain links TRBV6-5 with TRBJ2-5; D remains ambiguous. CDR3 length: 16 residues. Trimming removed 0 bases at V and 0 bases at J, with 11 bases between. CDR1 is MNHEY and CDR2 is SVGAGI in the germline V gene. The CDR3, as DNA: TGTGCCAGCAGTTACTCGAGGTCCCCGTACCAAGAGACCCAGTACTTC. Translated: CASSYSRSPYQETQYF.

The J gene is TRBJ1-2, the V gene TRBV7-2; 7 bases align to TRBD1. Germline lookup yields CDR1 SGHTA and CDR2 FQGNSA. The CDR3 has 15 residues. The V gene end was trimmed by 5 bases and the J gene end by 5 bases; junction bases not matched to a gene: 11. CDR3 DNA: TGTGCCAGCAGCGCTGGGACAGACCTAACTTATGGCTACACCTTC. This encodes CASSAGTDLTYGYTF. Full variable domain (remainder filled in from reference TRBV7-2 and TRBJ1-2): GAGVSQSPSNKVTEKGKDVELRCDPISGHTALYWYRQSLGQGLEFLIYFQGNSAPDKSGLPSDRFSAERTGGSVSTLTIQRTQQEDSAVYLCASSAGTDLTYGYTFGSGTRLTVV.

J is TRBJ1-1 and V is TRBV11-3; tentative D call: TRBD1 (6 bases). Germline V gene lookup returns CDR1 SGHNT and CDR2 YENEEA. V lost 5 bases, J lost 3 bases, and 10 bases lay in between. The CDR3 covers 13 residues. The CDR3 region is CASSQDRYTEAFF. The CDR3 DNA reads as TGTGCCAGCAGCCAGGACAGATACACTGAAGCTTTCTTT.

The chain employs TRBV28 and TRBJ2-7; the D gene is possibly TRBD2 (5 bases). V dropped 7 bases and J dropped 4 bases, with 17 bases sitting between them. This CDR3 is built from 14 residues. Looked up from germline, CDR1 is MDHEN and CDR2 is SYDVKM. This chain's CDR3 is CASTKPPGGYEQYF. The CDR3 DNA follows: TGTGCCAGCACCAAGCCCCCGGGCGGGTACGAGCAGTACTTC.

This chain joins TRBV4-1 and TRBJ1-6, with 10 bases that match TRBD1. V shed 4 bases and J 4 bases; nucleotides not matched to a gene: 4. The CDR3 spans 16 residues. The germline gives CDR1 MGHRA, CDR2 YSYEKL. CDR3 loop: CASSRPGQGYNSPLHF. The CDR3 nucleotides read TGCGCCAGCAGCCGACCGGGACAGGGGTATAATTCACCCCTCCACTTT.

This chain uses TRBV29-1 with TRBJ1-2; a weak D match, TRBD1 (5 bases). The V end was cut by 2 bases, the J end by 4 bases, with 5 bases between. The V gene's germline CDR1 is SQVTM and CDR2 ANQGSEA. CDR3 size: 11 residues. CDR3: CSVETGYGYTF. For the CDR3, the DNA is TGCAGCGTTGAAACAGGCTATGGCTACACCTTC.

CDR3 loop: CASSLNRNTEAFF. In DNA, the CDR3 is TGTGCCAGCAGCTTAAACAGAAACACTGAAGCTTTCTTT. The chain links TRBV7-3 to TRBJ1-1; D unclear. There are 13 residues in the CDR3. Germline CDR1 is SGHTA and CDR2 is FQGTGA. The V and J ends lost 1 base and 2 bases respectively, with 5 bases between them.

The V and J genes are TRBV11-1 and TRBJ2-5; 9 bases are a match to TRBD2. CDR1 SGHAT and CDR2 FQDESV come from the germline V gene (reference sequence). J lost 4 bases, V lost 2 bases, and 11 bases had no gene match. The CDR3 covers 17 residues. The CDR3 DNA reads TGTGCCAGCAGCTTAAGGGGTAGCGGGGGATTCGGAGAGACCCAGTACTTC. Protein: CASSLRGSGGFGETQYF.

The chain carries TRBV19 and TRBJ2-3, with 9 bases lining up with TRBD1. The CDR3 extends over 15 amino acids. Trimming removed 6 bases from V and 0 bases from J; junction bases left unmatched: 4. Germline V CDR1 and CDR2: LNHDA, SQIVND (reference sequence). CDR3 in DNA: TGTGCCAGTAGGGACAGGGGTCCCAGCACAGATACGCAGTATTTT. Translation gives CASRDRGPSTDTQYF.

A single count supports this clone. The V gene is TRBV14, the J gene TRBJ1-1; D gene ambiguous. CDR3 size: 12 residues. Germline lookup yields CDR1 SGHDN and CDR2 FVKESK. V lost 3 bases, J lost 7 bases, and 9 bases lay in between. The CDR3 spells CASSQIDGEAFF. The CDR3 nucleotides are TGTGCCAGCAGCCAGATTGACGGTGAAGCTTTCTTT.